This T cell receptor beta chain emerged from a study of T cell changes during pregnancy in multiple sclerosis (dated by TCRdb to about 2019). With regard to the full study: The study looked at changes in the T cell repertoire across pregnancy in women with multiple sclerosis.

Regarding this clone: Its cognate antigen has yet to be identified. Qualities for individual bases were not recorded, and no much larger clone is one base off.

V loses 5 bases at its end and J loses 0 bases; junction bases beyond the gene matches: 8. The CDR3 measures 16 amino acids from cysteine to phenylalanine. The kept DNA is CDR3 alone, 48 bases in frame from the first base. As encoded in the germline V gene, CDR1 is SGHRS while CDR2 is YFSETQ. The library relied on the immunoSEQ multiplex PCR assay. TCRdb limited this immuneACCESS table to in-frame rearrangements with V and J called. A share of clones is missing; checked studies link under half to unresolved V genes, and the rest is unexplained. The sample yields some 110,000 clones; approximately 90% were counted once. The ten largest clones take up 1.5% to 1.9% of the sample.

The sequencing here drew on peripheral blood, taken in the third trimester of pregnancy. The clonotype was recovered from a female donor with multiple sclerosis, enrolled in a pregnancy study. The V gene is TRBV5-1 and the J gene is TRBJ2-1, and TRBD1 aligns with 7 junction nucleotides. The encoded CDR3 is CASRPRSGGSYNEQFF. The DNA sequence is as follows: TGCGCCAGCAGGCCCAGGTCAGGGGGCTCCTACAATGAGCAGTTCTTC.